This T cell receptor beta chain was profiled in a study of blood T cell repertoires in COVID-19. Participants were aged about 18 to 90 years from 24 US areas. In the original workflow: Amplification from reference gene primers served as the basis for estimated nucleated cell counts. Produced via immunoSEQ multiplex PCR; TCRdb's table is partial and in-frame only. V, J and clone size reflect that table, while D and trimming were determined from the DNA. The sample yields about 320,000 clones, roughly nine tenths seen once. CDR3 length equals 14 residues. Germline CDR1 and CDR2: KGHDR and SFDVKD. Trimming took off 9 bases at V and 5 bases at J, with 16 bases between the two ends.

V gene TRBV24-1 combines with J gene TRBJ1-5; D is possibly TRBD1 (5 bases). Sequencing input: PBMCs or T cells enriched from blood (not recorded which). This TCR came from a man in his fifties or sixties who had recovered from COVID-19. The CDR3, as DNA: TGTGCCACCTGTAAGGAGGGGCACGATCAGCCCCAGCATTTT. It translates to CATCKEGHDQPQHF.